The entry below describes one T cell receptor (beta chain). Its recognized antigen is unknown. Per-base qualities were not stored, and no clone one base away is much larger. The data were obtained in a study of cytotoxic CD8 clonotypes in ibrutinib-treated CLL (dated by TCRdb to about 2021). Describing the broader study: The cohort had 11 relapsed/refractory and about 15 treatment-naive patients; 17 were IGHV unmutated. Responses were partial in roughly 24 patients and complete in 2; after median approximately 69 months follow-up, 14 stayed in remission and roughly twelve progressed. Samples at response were collected after a median of about 12 months of treatment, with a range of about 6 to 40 months. On average, each sample had roughly 250,000 productive templates and 96,000 or so productive rearrangements. Of the approximately 90 people in the trial, about two dozen had longitudinal samples available. Cryopreserved peripheral blood mononuclear cells were collected before treatment, at response, and at either disease progression or sustained remission. Every sample from remission and from progressive disease was obtained while the patients were still on ibrutinib.

The paper's findings and limits, for the study overall: Clonality increased at ibrutinib response, stayed stable in sustained remission, and fell back toward baseline at progression. Public clonotypes were rare and either shrank or stayed stable during treatment, and the rise in clonality at ibrutinib response reflected expansion of private clonotypes. Baseline clonality was found to be higher than that of age-matched healthy donors and was strongly correlated with circulating CD8+ T-cell counts. Sampling times were not matched between sustained-remission and progressing patients, and lymph node repertoires were not studied.

For TCR beta library preparation, about 2 micrograms of genomic DNA was extracted from cryopreserved PBMCs. Longitudinal blood samples from CLL patients receiving ibrutinib monotherapy were subjected to high-throughput TCR beta sequencing. Patients were enrolled in a phase 2 open-label single-center ibrutinib monotherapy trial. On a MiSeq, deep resolution sequencing aimed for a depth between 1 in 1 million and 1 in 200,000 T cells, with each clonotype covered 10x on average. The immunoSEQ hsTCRB Kit was used to generate TCR beta libraries. Under the source paper's analysis protocol: ImmunoSEQ Data Assistant and ImmunoSEQ Analyzer were used for data analysis, and V, D and J genes were assigned according to IMGT definitions. Clonality was computed as one minus normalized Shannon entropy of productive rearrangement frequencies, ranging from 0 to 1. Public clonotype analysis was restricted to overrepresented clonotypes comprising at least 0.05% of each patient's repertoire. Thirteen repertoires from age-matched healthy donors, obtained from immuneACCESS, served as clonality controls. In its TCRdb copy, this immuneACCESS table keeps in-frame sequences only and misses some clones. Where compared with another copy, unresolved V genes explain less than half of these, and the others have no known cause. V, J and clone size derive from that table, while D and trimming were established from the DNA sequence. The table for this sample lists more than 110,000 clones; over 75% of them were counted only once. The leading ten clones occupy roughly 7.6% of the sample.

The CDR3 numbers 14 residues from cysteine through phenylalanine. Only the CDR3 region is kept as DNA, spanning 42 bases read in frame from base 1. Relative to germline, V is 0 bases shorter and J is 6 bases shorter, with 11 bases between their ends. The germline V gene encodes CDR1 SEHNR and CDR2 FQNEAQ (reference sequence). This receptor was obtained from a human donor with chronic lymphocytic leukemia. The sequence joins TRBV7-9 to TRBJ1-2, with the D gene uncertain. This specimen consisted of PBMCs, obtained after 36 months of ibrutinib treatment. The CDR3 loop reads CASSLALDGHGYTF. The nucleotide sequence is given as TGTGCCAGCAGCTTAGCGCTAGACGGGCATGGCTACACCTTC.